Each of the 6 T cell receptor beta chains below was sequenced from the same sample in a study of shared clonotypes between healthy human individuals. Sequencing was performed with immunoSEQ multiplex PCR; in TCRdb, only in-frame clones are kept and a portion is missing. The sample lists about 490,000 clones, about 79% occurring once. Sequencing was performed on PBMCs. These receptors were collected from a woman between 35 and 50 years old in good health. Some clones in this sample may be carry-over from other donors' samples.

J is TRBJ1-2 and V is TRBV21-1; the listed D gene, TRBD1, was not tested against the DNA. TRBV21-1 is termed a pseudogene. The CDR3 is 12 residues long. The CDR3 spells CASSRQGIGYTF. As DNA, the CDR3 is TGTGCCAGCAGCAGACAGGGGATTGGCTACACCTTC.

This clone was observed once. V and J are TRBV7-3 and TRBJ2-6, with a weak D call TRBD2 (5 bases). V lost 4 bases and J 2 bases, leaving 15 bases between the germline ends. Germline V lookup: CDR1 SGHTA, CDR2 FQGTGA. The CDR3 covers 17 residues. CDR3 bases: TGTGCCAGCAGCTCCCCCAGTGGGGAGACTGGGGCCAACGTCCTGACTTTC. It is translated as CASSSPSGETGANVLTF.

The chain links TRBV15 to TRBJ1-2; D not resolved. V was trimmed by 1 base and J by 6 bases, leaving 9 bases between them. CDR3 length: 13 amino acids. CDR1 and CDR2 from the germline V gene are LNHNV and YYDKDF (reference sequence). The CDR3 DNA reads as TGTGCCACCAGCAGAGCGAGGAATAATGGCTACACCTTC. It specifies CATSRARNNGYTF. Full variable domain (rest looked up from reference TRBV15 and TRBJ1-2): DAMVIQNPRYQVTQFGKPVTLSCSQTLNHNVMYWYQQKSSQAPKLLFHYYDKDFNNEADTPDNFQSRRPNTSFCFLDIRSPGLGDTAMYLCATSRARNNGYTFGSGTRLTVV.

In this sample, this clone turned up once. This chain uses TRBV6-6 with TRBJ2-7; the D gene is possibly TRBD2 (6 bases). Trimming cost V 2 bases and J 4 bases, with 6 bases left between them. The CDR3 totals 12 residues. Germline V gene sequence: CDR1 MNHNY, CDR2 SVGAGI (reference sequence). CDR3 sequence reads: CASSYRGYEQYF. The CDR3 nucleotides read TGTGCCAGCAGTTACCGGGGGTACGAGCAGTACTTC.

This clone was observed a few times. This chain connects TRBV2 to TRBJ2-7; possible D gene TRBD2, 6 bases. Germline loops: CDR1 SNHLY, CDR2 FYNNEI. Deletions cut 7 bases from V and 0 bases from J, with 10 bases between. The CDR3 is made up of 13 amino acids. The CDR3 is CASKQDYSYEQYF. CDR3 nucleotide sequence: TGTGCCAGCAAACAGGACTACTCCTACGAGCAGTACTTC.

V gene TRBV5-1 combines with J gene TRBJ2-4; D gene ambiguous. Trimming removed 2 bases at V and 5 bases at J, with 11 bases between. The V gene's germline CDR1 is SGHRS and CDR2 YFSETQ. This CDR3 is 14 amino acids long. The CDR3 region has the DNA TGCGCCAGCAGCTTTGGCACGGCGGAAAACATTCAGTACTTC. Residues: CASSFGTAENIQYF.